This record covers a single TCR beta chain. These data are taken from a study of OX40 agonist ivuxolimab in advanced cancers. This table comes from immunoSEQ multiplex PCR, and its TCRdb copy is limited to in-frame clones, with some not included. The data hold about 41,000 clones, with around 80% observed a single time. The CDR3 runs to 13 residues. Germline V gene lookup returns CDR1 WSHSY and CDR2 SAAADI. V shed 0 bases and J shed 6 bases, with 9 bases lying between them. The chain uses TRBV10-2 and TRBJ2-7; a weak D match, TRBD1 (5 bases). The sequencing used CD4+ or CD8+ T cells sorted from blood, collected in a trial of the OX40 agonist ivuxolimab. The source is an adult with an advanced solid tumor such as melanoma, head and neck, liver or kidney cancer. CDR3 bases: TGCGCCAGCAGTGAGTCTGGGGCTGTCGAGCAGTACTTC. Translating gives CASSESGAVEQYF.